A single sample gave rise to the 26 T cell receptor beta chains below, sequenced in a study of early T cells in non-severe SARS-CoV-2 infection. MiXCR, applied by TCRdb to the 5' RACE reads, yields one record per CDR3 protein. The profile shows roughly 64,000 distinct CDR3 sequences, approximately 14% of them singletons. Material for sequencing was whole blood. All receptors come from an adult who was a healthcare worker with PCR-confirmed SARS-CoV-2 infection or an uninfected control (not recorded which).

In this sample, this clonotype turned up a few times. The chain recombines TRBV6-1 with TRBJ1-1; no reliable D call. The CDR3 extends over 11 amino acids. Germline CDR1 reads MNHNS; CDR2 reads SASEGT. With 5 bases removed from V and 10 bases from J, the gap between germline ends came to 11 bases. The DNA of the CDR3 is TGTGCCAGCAGTTATCTTCCGGGAGCTTTCTTT. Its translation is CASSYLPGAFF.

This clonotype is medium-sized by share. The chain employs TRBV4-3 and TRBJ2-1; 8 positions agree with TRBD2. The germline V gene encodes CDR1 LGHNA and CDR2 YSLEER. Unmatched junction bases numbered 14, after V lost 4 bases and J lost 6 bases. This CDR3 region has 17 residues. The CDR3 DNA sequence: TGCGCCAGCAGCCCCTACGGAAGCGGGGGATTATCCAATGAGCAGTTCTTC. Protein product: CASSPYGSGGLSNEQFF.

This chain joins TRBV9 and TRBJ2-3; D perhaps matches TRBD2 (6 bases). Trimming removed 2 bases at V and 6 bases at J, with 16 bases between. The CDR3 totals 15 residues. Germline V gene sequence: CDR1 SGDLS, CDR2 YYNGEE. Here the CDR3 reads CASSVRDSDTDTQYF. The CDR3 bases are TGTGCCAGCAGCGTGCGGGACTCAGACACTGATACGCAGTATTTT.

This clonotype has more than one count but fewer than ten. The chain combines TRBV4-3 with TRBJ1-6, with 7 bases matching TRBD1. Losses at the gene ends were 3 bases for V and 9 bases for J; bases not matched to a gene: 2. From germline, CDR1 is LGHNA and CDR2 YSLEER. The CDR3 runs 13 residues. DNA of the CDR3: TGCGCCAGCAGCCAGACAGGGAGTTCACCCCTCCACTTT. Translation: CASSQTGSSPLHF.

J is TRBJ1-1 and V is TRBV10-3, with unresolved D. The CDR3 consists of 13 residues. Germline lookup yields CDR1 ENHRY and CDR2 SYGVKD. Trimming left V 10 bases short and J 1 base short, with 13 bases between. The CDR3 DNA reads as TGTGCCACCACACGGACGGGGAACACTGAAGCTTTCTTT. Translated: CATTRTGNTEAFF.

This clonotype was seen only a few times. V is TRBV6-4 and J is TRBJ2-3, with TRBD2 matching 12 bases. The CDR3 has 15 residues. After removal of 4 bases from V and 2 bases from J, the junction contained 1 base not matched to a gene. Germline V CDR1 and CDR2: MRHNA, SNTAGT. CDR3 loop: CASSASGGATDTQYF. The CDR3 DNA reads TGTGCCAGCAGTGCTAGCGGGGGGGCCACAGATACGCAGTATTTT.

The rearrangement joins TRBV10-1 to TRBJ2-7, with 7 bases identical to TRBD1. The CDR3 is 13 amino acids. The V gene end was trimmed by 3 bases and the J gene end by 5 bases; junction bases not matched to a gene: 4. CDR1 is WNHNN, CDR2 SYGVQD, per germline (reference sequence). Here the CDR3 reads CASSEQGRDEQYF. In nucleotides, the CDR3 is TGCGCCAGCAGTGAACAGGGGCGGGACGAGCAGTACTTC.

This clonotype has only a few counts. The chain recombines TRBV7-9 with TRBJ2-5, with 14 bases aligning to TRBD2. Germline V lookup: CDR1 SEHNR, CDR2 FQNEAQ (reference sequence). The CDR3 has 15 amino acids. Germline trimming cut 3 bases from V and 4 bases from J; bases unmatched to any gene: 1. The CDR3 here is CASSFGLAGGETQYF. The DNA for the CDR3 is TGTGCCAGCAGCTTCGGACTAGCGGGGGGAGAGACCCAGTACTTC.

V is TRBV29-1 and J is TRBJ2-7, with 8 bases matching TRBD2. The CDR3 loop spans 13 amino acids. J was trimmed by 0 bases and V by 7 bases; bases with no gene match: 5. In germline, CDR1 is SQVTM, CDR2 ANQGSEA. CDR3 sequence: CSAVRGASYEQYF. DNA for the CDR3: TGCAGCGCCGTGCGGGGGGCCTCCTACGAGCAGTACTTC.

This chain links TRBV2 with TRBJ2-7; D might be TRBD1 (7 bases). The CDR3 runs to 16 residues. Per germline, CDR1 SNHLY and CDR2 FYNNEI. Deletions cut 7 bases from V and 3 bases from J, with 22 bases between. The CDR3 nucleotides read TGTGCCAGCATGAGGGGCGGGACAGTTCTAATCTACGAGCAGTACTTC. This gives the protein CASMRGGTVLIYEQYF.

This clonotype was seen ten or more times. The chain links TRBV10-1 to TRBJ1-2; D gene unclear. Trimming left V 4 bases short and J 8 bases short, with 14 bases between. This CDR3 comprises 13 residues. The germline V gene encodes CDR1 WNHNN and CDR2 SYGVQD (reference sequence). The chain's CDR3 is CASSATPGSGYTF. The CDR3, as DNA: TGCGCCAGCAGTGCAACCCCCGGGAGCGGCTACACCTTC.

The CDR3 DNA reads TGTGCCAGCAGCACTCCGGGGGGAGGAAACATTCAGTACTTC. It translates to CASSTPGGGNIQYF. The chain has TRBV9 and TRBJ2-4; the match to TRBD2 covers 7 bases. Germline V lookup: CDR1 SGDLS, CDR2 YYNGEE. V shed 4 bases, J shed 6 bases, and the junction held 7 bases outside the gene matches. The CDR3 consists of 14 residues. Looking up the rest from reference TRBV9 and TRBJ2-4 gives the full variable domain: DSGVTQTPKHLITATGQRVTLRCSPRSGDLSVYWYQQSLDQGLQFLIQYYNGEERAKGNILERFSAQQFPDLHSELNLSSLELGDSALYFCASSTPGGGNIQYFGAGTRLSVL.

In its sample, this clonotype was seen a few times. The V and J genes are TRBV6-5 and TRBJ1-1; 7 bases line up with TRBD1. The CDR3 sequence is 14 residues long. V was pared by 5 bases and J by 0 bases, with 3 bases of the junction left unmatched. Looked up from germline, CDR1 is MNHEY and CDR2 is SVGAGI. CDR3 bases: TGTGCCAGCAGTGAAACAGGGGTGAACACTGAAGCTTTCTTT. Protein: CASSETGVNTEAFF.

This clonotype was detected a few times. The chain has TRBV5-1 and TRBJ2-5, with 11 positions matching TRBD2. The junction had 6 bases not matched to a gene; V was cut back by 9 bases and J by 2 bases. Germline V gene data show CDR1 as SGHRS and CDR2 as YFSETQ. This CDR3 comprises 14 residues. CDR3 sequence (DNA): TGCGCCACCTCTAGCGGGGGGCCGCAAGAGACCCAGTACTTC. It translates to CATSSGGPQETQYF.

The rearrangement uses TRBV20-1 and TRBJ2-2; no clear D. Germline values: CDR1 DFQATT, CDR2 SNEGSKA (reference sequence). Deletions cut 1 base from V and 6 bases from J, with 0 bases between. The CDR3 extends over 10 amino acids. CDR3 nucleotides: TGCAGTGCTAGAGCCGGGGAGCTGTTTTTT. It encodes CSARAGELFF.

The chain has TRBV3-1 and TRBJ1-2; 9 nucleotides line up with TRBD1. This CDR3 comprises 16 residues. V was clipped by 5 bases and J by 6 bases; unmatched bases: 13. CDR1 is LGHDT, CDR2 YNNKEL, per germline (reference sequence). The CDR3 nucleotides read TGTGCCAGCAGCTACAGGGGGCGCTTATTGGCGGATGGCTACACCTTC. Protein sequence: CASSYRGRLLADGYTF.

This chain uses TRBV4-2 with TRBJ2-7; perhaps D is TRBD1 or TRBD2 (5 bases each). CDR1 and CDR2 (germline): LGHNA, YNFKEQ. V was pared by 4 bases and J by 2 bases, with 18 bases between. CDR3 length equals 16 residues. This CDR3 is CASSLADTGGPYEQYF. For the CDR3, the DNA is TGTGCCAGCAGCCTAGCCGATACTGGGGGTCCCTACGAGCAGTACTTC.

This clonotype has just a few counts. This chain's CDR3 is CSASGLGHQETQYF. CDR3 sequence (DNA): TGCAGTGCTTCGGGACTAGGACACCAAGAGACCCAGTACTTC. This chain links TRBV20-1 with TRBJ2-5; 8 positions match TRBD2. Germline V gene data show CDR1 as DFQATT and CDR2 as SNEGSKA (reference sequence). The CDR3 is 14 amino acids. Trimming at V came to 5 bases and at J to 0 bases, leaving 5 bases not matched to a gene.

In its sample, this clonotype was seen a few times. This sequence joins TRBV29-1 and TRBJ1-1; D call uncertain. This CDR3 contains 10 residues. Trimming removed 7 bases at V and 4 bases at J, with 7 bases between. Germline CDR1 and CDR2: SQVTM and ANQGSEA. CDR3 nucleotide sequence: TGCAGCGCCCGGACCACTGAAGCTTTCTTT. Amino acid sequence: CSARTTEAFF.

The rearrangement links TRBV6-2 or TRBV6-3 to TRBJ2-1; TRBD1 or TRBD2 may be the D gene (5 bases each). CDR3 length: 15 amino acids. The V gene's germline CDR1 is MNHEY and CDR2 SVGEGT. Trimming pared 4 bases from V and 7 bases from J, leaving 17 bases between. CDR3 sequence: CASSSPGTTFNEQFF. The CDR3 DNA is TGTGCCAGCAGTTCCCCCGGGACCACCTTTAATGAGCAGTTCTTC.

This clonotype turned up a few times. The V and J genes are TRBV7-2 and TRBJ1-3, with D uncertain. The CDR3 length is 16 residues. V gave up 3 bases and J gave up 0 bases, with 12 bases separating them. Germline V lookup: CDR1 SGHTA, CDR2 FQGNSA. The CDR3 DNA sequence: TGTGCCAGCAGCTTGCAGCCAGCCACCTCTGGAAACACCATATATTTT. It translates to CASSLQPATSGNTIYF.

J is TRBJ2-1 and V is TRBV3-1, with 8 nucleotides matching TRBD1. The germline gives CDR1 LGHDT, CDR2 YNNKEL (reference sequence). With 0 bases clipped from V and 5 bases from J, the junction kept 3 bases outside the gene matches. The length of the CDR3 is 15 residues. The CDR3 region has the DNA TGTGCCAGCAGCCAAGATTGGACAGGGAACAATGAGCAGTTCTTC. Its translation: CASSQDWTGNNEQFF.

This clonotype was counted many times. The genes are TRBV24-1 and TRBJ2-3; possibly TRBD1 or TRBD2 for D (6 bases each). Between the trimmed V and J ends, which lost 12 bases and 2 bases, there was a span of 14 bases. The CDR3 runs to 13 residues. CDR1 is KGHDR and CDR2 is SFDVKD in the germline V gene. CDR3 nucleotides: TGTGCCGTCGGGGGCATCTCCACAGATACGCAGTATTTT. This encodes CAVGGISTDTQYF.

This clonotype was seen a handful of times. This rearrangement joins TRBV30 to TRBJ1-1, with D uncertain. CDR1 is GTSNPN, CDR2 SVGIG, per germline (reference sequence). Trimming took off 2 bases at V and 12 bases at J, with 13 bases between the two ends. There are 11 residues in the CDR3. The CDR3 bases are TGTGCCTGGAGTTCCCCCGCCCCGACTTTCTTT. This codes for CAWSSPAPTFF.

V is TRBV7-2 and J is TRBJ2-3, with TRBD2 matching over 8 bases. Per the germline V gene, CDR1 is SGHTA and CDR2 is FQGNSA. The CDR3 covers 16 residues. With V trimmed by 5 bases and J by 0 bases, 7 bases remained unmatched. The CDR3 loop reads CASSTLLADSTDTQYF. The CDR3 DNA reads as TGTGCCAGCAGCACGCTACTAGCGGATAGCACAGATACGCAGTATTTT. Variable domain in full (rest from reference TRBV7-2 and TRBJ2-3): GAGVSQSPSNKVTEKGKDVELRCDPISGHTALYWYRQSLGQGLEFLIYFQGNSAPDKSGLPSDRFSAERTGGSVSTLTIQRTQQEDSAVYLCASSTLLADSTDTQYFGPGTRLTVL.

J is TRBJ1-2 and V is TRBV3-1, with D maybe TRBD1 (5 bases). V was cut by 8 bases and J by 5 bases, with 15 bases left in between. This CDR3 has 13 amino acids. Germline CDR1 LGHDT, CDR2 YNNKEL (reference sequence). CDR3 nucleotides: TGTGCCAGCCGGTTGGGGGAAAGGTATGGCTACACCTTC. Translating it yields CASRLGERYGYTF. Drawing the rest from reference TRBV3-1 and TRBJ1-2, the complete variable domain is DTAVSQTPKYLVTQMGNDKSIKCEQNLGHDTMYWYKQDSKKFLKIMFSYNNKELIINETVPNRFSPKSPDKAHLNLHINSLELGDSAVYFCASRLGERYGYTFGSGTRLTVV.